The T cell receptor beta chain described here comes from a study of shared clonotypes between healthy human individuals (dated by TCRdb to 2020 to 2022). A note on the overall study: A few men and two women, aged 18 to 49 years, made up the cohort. Per donor, three plates each were used for CD4 naive and CD4 memory, two for CD8 naive, and one for CD8 memory. The study deeply sequenced blood TCR repertoires of about five healthy adults to estimate repertoire size and the extent of clonotype sharing between individuals. To increase sequencing depth and limit assay-specific biases, different laboratories used diverse techniques to prepare libraries and sequence TCR repertoires. Between about 0.8 and 9 billion PBMCs per donor were obtained by leukapheresis.

The investigation overall reported the following: Clonotypes shared by all four sorted-subset donors showed higher generation probabilities than non-shared clonotypes. Based on pairwise subsampling, the degree of clonotype sharing among donors was expected to be affected by sequencing depth. The small number of donors limited the genetic and exposure-history diversity represented. Sampling was restricted to blood, and TCR repertoires in tissue are likely to differ from TCR repertoires in blood. Larger estimated clonotype richness was generally found for naive subsets than for memory subsets. When several donors were compared, the shared fraction of clonotypes was around 4.6% for naive CD4, around 3.5% for naive CD8, about 2.5% for memory CD4, and roughly 0.43% for memory CD8. Incomplete sequencing was indicated by rarefaction of sorted-subset datasets, despite the large sequencing depth.

Using the deep immunoSEQ assay, multiplex PCR amplified TCR CDR3 regions from genomic DNA. Genomic DNA extracted from each cell subset was distributed evenly over all wells of several immunoSEQ 96-well plates, and each plate served as one replicate. For sorted subsets, 200 ng of genomic DNA, equivalent to around 31,000 T cell genomes, went into each replicate PCR. The purified libraries were quantified using a Qubit 3.0 fluorometer, sized with a Bioanalyzer 2100, and then quantified again using the KAPA Library Quantification kit. Every immunoSEQ 96-well plate was sequenced on a dedicated single-read 150-cycle Illumina NextSeq 550 flow cell. Processing in the source paper ran as follows. Because the immunoSEQ output held only junctional sequences and lacked quality scores, the filtering could not match the filtering applied to full-length reads. To assign V/J genes and CDR3, sequences were annotated against IMGT germline references using PyIR, a Python wrapper for IgBLAST v1.9. Any read was removed if the V/J assignment was weak (E-value above 1e-6), the CDR3 was missing, or the read contained stop codons, out-of-frame junctions, or ambiguous translated residues. V3J clonotypes were defined as sequences sharing the same inferred V gene, J gene, and CDR3 amino acid sequence. Percentage overlap between repertoires was calculated by dividing the number of shared unique clonotypes by the size of the smaller repertoire. Repertoire richness was assessed with RTK rarefaction, the Chao1 estimator, and Recon v2.1 estimates of unobserved clonotypes. For all TCRbeta clonotypes obtained by the gDNA method from a few donors, generation probabilities were computed with OLGA. TCRdb retrieved this table from immuneACCESS and kept in-frame rearrangements only. Not all clones are present; in checked studies, unresolved V genes account for under half, and no reason is known for the remainder. V, J and clone size are taken as reported in that table, and D and trimming were inferred from the DNA itself. The sample yields roughly 1,600,000 clones; approximately 98.5% were counted once. Over 0.3% of the sample comes from the top ten.

Its CDR3 holds 17 amino acids, cysteine through phenylalanine. Just CDR3 DNA is preserved here, 51 bases in frame from base 1. Based on the germline V gene (reference sequence), the CDR1 and CDR2 sequences are SGHNT and YYREEE. The trim is 0 bases for V and 0 bases for J, with a gap of 15 bases between the germline ends. Turning to this clone: Its binding antigen is unknown. There are no base qualities to consult, and no much larger clone falls within one base.

Donors were healthy HIV-negative adults with no recently reported acute infections or vaccinations. Every donor was a Caucasian adult living in Nashville, Tennessee, USA. CD4+ T cells were enriched by magnetic negative selection, after which naive cells were positively selected on CD45RA and the negative fraction was taken as the memory subset. Blood was obtained by leukapheresis, after which PBMCs were separated by Ficoll-Histopaque density gradient centrifugation and cryopreserved in liquid nitrogen vapor phase. Analytical flow cytometry was used to check the purity and quantity of each magnetically sorted T cell population. From each sorted fraction, genomic DNA was isolated and quantified by UV absorbance on a Nanodrop 2000c.

The receptor chain draws on TRBV5-4 and TRBJ1-1; the D gene is possibly TRBD1, with 6 bases matching. The specimen sequenced was naive CD4+ T cells sorted from blood. The cell subset or site tag for this specimen amounts to: CD45RA+ positively selected. This sequence was found in a man younger than 40 in good health. The CDR3 in this case is CASSLGGASTMNTEAFF. The nucleotide sequence is given as TGTGCCAGCAGCTTGGGGGGGGCAAGTACCATGAACACTGAAGCTTTCTTT.